A selection of T cell receptor beta chains follows, all from one sample in a study of cytomegalovirus exposure and HLA in healthy donors. Data came from immunoSEQ multiplex PCR; TCRdb stores just in-frame clones and leaves some out. The repertoire holds 150,000 to 250,000 clones, 75% to 90% seen once, with 6% to 8% in the top ten. The sample was PBMCs. The receptors were sampled from a woman between 50 and 59 years old in good health and CMV-seropositive. Each CDR3 is given with its conserved first and last residue.

cdr3_aa,j_call,v_call
CASSVWWGRQTDSNQPQHF,TRBJ1-5,TRBV2
CASSLVETGNGIGELFF,TRBJ2-2,TRBV7-8
CASSVLATSYNEQFF,TRBJ2-1,TRBV27
CASSRQYTGELFF,TRBJ2-2,TRBV10-1
CASSLTPGTNYGYTF,TRBJ1-2,TRBV27
CATSRDRTGGWETQYF,TRBJ2-5,TRBV15
CSSRPTGDTGELFF,TRBJ2-2,TRBV7-9
CASSLEGTGGWSPLHF,TRBJ1-6,TRBV27
CASSLGGAGGQETQYF,TRBJ2-5,TRBV5-4
CASSRTGGVYGYTF,TRBJ1-2,TRBV28
CASSYSLGEDYGYTF,TRBJ1-2,TRBV6-5
CASSQGLGRELFF,TRBJ2-2,TRBV14
CASSPNSYEQYF,TRBJ2-7,TRBV28
CASSSGTGITGELFF,TRBJ2-2,TRBV18
CASKLVHEQYF,.,TRBV28
CAISDRDRRRDEQYF,TRBJ2-7,TRBV10-3
CAVQWTGTENRAPETQYF,TRBJ2-5,TRBV10-3
CASSFGPAGGTDTQYF,TRBJ2-3,TRBV27
CASSSTMGLAGGPYEQFF,TRBJ2-1,TRBV13
CASNRRQLQETQYF,TRBJ2-5,TRBV6-1
CATSAGGSSYEQYF,TRBJ2-7,TRBV10-3
CASSLGLAGVGDTQYF,TRBJ2-3,TRBV5-5
CASSIVAGDNEKLFF,TRBJ1-4,TRBV19
CASRAQGFGELFF,TRBJ2-2,TRBV2
CASSPTGTYNEQFF,TRBJ2-1,TRBV7-9
CASSLKPPVTGDAEAFF,TRBJ1-1,TRBV5-1
CASTLGGGKNEKLFF,TRBJ1-4,TRBV25-1
CASSEKGPAGNEQFF,TRBJ2-1,TRBV2
CASSLQPGLAGGPNGELFF,TRBJ2-2,TRBV7-9
CASSPGRNYNEQFF,TRBJ2-1,TRBV4-2
CASSMVLSNNEKLFF,TRBJ1-4,TRBV19
CSVRSSGLAGDTQYF,TRBJ2-3,TRBV29-1
CASSQVSANEKLFF,TRBJ1-4,TRBV4-1
CASSRPGEAGYGYTF,TRBJ1-2,TRBV7-2
CASSLSGGLGGASYEQYF,TRBJ2-7,TRBV28
CASSQDRGQGASGANVLTF,TRBJ2-6,TRBV4-1
CASSLVAGSYNEQFF,TRBJ2-1,TRBV5-1
CASSLASGIPFGANGLTF,TRBJ2-6,TRBV7-2
CASSLEGTAKNSQYF,TRBJ2-4,TRBV5-1
CASRPDRYTEAFF,TRBJ1-1,TRBV28
CASRDSSYNSPLHF,TRBJ1-6,TRBV19
CASSELNEKLFF,TRBJ1-4,TRBV25-1
CASRLTSGNYNEQFF,TRBJ2-1,TRBV6-5
CASSQDAGGFYEQYF,TRBJ2-7,TRBV14
CASSLSEANTEAFF,TRBJ1-1,TRBV28
CASSLLLQAPLNQPQHF,TRBJ1-5,TRBV28
CASSEHLPGLAEQFF,TRBJ2-1,TRBV6-1
CASSASGHSYNEQFF,TRBJ2-1,TRBV2
CASSRPSGRAEQFF,TRBJ2-1,TRBV28
CASSSAGAPLYGYTF,TRBJ1-2,TRBV7-9
CASSFQGVETEAFF,TRBJ1-1,TRBV7-2
CASSEFRTPTDTQYF,TRBJ2-3,TRBV2
CASSSGQGYGYTF,TRBJ1-2,TRBV5-1